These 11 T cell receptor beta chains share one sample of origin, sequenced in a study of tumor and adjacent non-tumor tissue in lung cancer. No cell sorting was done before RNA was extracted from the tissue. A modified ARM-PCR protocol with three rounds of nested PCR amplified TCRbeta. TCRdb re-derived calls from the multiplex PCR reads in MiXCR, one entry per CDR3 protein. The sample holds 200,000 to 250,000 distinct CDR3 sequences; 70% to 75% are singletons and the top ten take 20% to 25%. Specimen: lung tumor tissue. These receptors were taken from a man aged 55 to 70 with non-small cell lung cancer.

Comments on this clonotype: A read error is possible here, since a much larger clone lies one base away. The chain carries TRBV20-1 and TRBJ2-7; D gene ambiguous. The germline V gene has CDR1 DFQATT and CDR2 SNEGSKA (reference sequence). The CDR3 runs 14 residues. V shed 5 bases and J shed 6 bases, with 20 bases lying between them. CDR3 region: CSAAPTQVYGEQYF. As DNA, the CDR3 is TGCAGTGCTGCCCCCACGCAGGTTTATGGCGAGCAGTACTTC.

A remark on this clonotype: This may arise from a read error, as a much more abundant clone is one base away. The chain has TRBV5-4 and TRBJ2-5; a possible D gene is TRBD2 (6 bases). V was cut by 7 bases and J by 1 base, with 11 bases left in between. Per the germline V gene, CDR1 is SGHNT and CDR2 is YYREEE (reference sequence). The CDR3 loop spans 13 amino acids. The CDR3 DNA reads TGTGCCAGCGGTTGGGACTTCCAAGAGACCCAGTACTTC. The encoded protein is CASGWDFQETQYF.

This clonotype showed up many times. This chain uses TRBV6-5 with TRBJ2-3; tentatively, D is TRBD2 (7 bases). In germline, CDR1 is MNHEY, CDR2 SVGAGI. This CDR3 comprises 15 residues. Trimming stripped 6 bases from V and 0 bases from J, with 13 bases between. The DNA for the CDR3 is TGTGCCAGCAGGAGGGGGGGGCCGAGCACAGATACGCAGTATTTT. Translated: CASRRGGPSTDTQYF.

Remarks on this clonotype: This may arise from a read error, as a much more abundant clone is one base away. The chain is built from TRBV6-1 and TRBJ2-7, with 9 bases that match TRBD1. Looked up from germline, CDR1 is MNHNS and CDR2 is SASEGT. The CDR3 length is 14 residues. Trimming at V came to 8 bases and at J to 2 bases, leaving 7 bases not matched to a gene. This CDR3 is CASDPGTGPYEQYF. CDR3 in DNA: TGTGCCAGCGATCCCGGGACAGGGCCCTACGAGCAGTACTTC.

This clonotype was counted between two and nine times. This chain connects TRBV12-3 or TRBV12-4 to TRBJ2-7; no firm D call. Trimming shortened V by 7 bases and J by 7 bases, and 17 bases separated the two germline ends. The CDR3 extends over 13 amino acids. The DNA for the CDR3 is TGTGCCAGCAAGGAACAGACCCTGGGGGAGCAGTACTTC. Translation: CASKEQTLGEQYF.

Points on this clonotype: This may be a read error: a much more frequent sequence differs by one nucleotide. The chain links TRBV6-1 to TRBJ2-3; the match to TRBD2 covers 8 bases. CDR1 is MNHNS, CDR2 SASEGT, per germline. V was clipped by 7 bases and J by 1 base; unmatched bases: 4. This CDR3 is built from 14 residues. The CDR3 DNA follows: TGTGCCAGCATTACGACTAGCGGCACAGATACGCAGTATTTT. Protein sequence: CASITTSGTDTQYF.

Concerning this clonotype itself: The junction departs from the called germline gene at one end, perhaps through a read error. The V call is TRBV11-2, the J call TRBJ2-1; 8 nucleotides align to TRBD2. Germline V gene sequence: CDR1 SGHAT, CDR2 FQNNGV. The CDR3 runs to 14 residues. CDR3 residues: CASSLAGGYNEQSF. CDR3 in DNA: TGTGCCAGCAGCTTAGCGGGGGGGTACAATGAACAGTCCTTC.

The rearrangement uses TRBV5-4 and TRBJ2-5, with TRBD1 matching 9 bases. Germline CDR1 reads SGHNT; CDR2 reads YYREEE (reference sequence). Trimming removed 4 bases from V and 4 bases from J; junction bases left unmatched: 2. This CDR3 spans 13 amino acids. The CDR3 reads CASSMTGGETQYF. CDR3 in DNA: TGTGCCAGCAGCATGACAGGGGGAGAGACCCAGTACTTC.

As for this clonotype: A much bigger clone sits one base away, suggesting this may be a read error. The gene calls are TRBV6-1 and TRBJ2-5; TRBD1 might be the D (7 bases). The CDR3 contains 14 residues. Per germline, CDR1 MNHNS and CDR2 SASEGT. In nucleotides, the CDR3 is TGTGCCAGCAGTGTGACTAGGGGGCAAGAGACCCAGTGCTTC. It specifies CASSVTRGQETQCF.

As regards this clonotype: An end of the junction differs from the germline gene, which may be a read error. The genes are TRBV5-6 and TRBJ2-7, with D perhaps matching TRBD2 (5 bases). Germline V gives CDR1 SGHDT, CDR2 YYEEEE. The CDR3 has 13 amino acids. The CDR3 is CANSLQTSYEQYF. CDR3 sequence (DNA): TGTGCCAACAGCTTGCAAACTAGCTACGAGCAGTACTTC.

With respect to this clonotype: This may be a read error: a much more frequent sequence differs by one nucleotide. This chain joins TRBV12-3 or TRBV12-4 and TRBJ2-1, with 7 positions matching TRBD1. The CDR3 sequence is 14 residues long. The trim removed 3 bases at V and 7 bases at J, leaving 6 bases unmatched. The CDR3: CASSLNRGVNEQFF. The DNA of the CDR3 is TGTGCCAGCAGTTTGAACAGGGGAGTGAATGAGCAGTTCTTC.